A single sample gave rise to the 13 T cell receptor beta chains below, sequenced in a study of PD-L1 blockade in urothelial cancer (dated by TCRdb to about 2017). Library construction relied on the immunoSEQ multiplex PCR assay. TCRdb took this table from immuneACCESS and kept in-frame rearrangements with V and J called. Such tables lack part of the clones; where checked against another copy, unresolved V genes explain under half of the gap, and the rest is unexplained. In all, the sample holds 40,000 to 55,000 clones, and approximately 80% of those were seen once. The ten biggest clones cover about 5.8% of the sample. Sequences were derived from PBMCs, sampled around atezolizumab (anti-PD-L1) treatment. These receptors were collected from a man in his forties with urothelial cancer.

The genes are TRBV29-1 and TRBJ2-3; the D is unclear. V lost 7 bases, J lost 4 bases, and 18 bases lay in between. Germline CDR1 and CDR2: SQVTM and ANQGSEA. CDR3 length equals 14 residues. The CDR3 here is CSAVGWKSADTQYF. CDR3 nucleotide sequence: TGCAGCGCTGTAGGTTGGAAGAGCGCAGATACGCAGTATTTT.

The J gene is TRBJ1-2, the V gene TRBV6-5; 8 bases fit TRBD1. Trimming cost V 6 bases and J 6 bases; bases outside gene matches: 12. CDR3 length: 15 residues. Per the germline V gene, CDR1 is MNHEY and CDR2 is SVGAGI. The CDR3 sequence: CASSLQGTGPDGYTF. CDR3 nucleotide sequence: TGTGCCAGCAGCCTACAAGGGACAGGACCCGATGGCTACACCTTC.

DNA for the CDR3: TGTGCCAGCAGTAAGACACGGAGGGACACTGAAGCTTTCTTT. Residues: CASSKTRRDTEAFF. The rearrangement joins TRBV6-1 to TRBJ1-1; no reliable D call. Germline CDR1 is MNHNS and CDR2 is SASEGT. Trimming removed 5 bases at V and 3 bases at J, with 13 bases between. The CDR3 runs 14 residues.

This chain links TRBV5-4 with TRBJ2-3; possible D gene TRBD1, 6 bases. CDR1 SGHNT and CDR2 YYREEE come from the germline V gene (reference sequence). The ends were cut back, 7 bases at V and 2 bases at J, with 17 bases in the middle. The CDR3 runs to 15 residues. The CDR3: CASRSDRLLTDTQYF. The CDR3 DNA sequence: TGTGCCAGCCGGTCCGACAGGCTGCTCACAGATACGCAGTATTTT.

The CDR3 loop reads CASSLPGQVRSYEQYF. The CDR3 nucleotides are TGTGCCAGCAGCCTACCCGGACAGGTTCGCTCCTACGAGCAGTACTTC. The V call is TRBV7-9, the J call TRBJ2-7, with 7 bases matching TRBD1. Germline CDR1 is SEHNR and CDR2 is FQNEAQ (reference sequence). CDR3 size: 16 residues. The J segment lost 0 bases and the V segment lost 5 bases, leaving 10 bases of the junction unmatched. The full variable domain, completed using reference TRBV7-9 and TRBJ2-7, is DTGVSQNPRHKITKRGQNVTFRCDPISEHNRLYWYRQTLGQGPEFLTYFQNEAQLEKSRLLSDRFSAERPKGSFSTLEIQRTEQGDSAMYLCASSLPGQVRSYEQYFGPGTRLTVT.

The rearrangement links TRBV30 to TRBJ2-7; D is possibly TRBD2 (6 bases). V lost 5 bases and J lost 4, with 12 bases in between. In germline, CDR1 is GTSNPN, CDR2 SVGIG (reference sequence). The CDR3 has 12 residues. The CDR3 coding sequence is TGTGCCTGGTCGATAGGAGGGTACGAGCAGTACTTC. Protein: CAWSIGGYEQYF.

The chain joins TRBV19 to TRBJ2-5; the D gene is possibly TRBD2 (5 bases). This CDR3 is built from 13 residues. CDR1 LNHDA and CDR2 SQIVND come from the germline V gene (reference sequence). Trimming took off 10 bases at V and 5 bases at J, with 17 bases between the two ends. The CDR3 protein is CATMTPGGETQYF. DNA of the CDR3: TGTGCCACCATGACACCGGGCGGGGAGACCCAGTACTTC.

The chain links TRBV27 to TRBJ2-3; weak D call: TRBD2 (7 bases). This CDR3 is 17 amino acids long. The V gene lost 7 bases and the J gene lost 3 bases, with 23 bases spanning the gap. Germline assignment: CDR1 MNHEY and CDR2 SMNVEV (reference sequence). CDR3 in DNA: TGTGCCAGCACCCTACGGGGGGCGGGTGGGGGAACAGATACGCAGTATTTT. Translated: CASTLRGAGGGTDTQYF.

The rearrangement joins TRBV21-1 to TRBJ2-7; TRBD2, as called in the table, went unchecked against the DNA. TRBV21-1 is a listed pseudogene. CDR3 length: 15 amino acids. The CDR3 region is CASSKIGGANYEQYF. CDR3 coding DNA: TGTGCCAGCAGCAAAATAGGAGGGGCCAACTACGAGCAGTACTTC.

This chain links TRBV5-5 with TRBJ1-1; the D is unclear. V was cut by 4 bases and J by 4 bases, with 8 bases left in between. The CDR3 spans 12 residues. Germline CDR1 and CDR2: SGHKS and YYEKEE (reference sequence). The CDR3 sequence: CASSIEVTEAFF. The CDR3 DNA is TGTGCCAGCAGCATTGAGGTCACTGAAGCTTTCTTT.

V is TRBV7-8 and J is TRBJ1-2; 7 positions match TRBD1. The CDR3 totals 12 residues. V shed 2 bases, J shed 7 bases, and the junction held 1 base outside the gene matches. Germline assignment: CDR1 SGHVS and CDR2 FQNEAQ. CDR3 sequence (DNA): TGTGCCAGCAGCTTACAGGGGGTTGGCTACACCTTC. This codes for CASSLQGVGYTF.

The chain recombines TRBV29-1 with TRBJ1-1; 7 nucleotides agree with TRBD1. The CDR3 is 12 amino acids. The germline gives CDR1 SQVTM, CDR2 ANQGSEA. V was clipped by 5 bases and J by 1 base; unmatched bases: 1. The CDR3 sequence: CSVWTGNTEAFF. CDR3 in DNA: TGCAGCGTTTGGACAGGGAACACTGAAGCTTTCTTT.

The genes are TRBV11-2 and TRBJ2-2; 8 bases map to TRBD2. V was clipped by 3 bases and J by 7 bases; unmatched bases: 10. The CDR3 covers 16 residues. The germline V gene has CDR1 SGHAT and CDR2 FQNNGV. CDR3 region: CASSFPSGRENGELFF. CDR3 bases: TGTGCCAGCAGCTTTCCCAGCGGGAGAGAGAACGGGGAGCTGTTTTTT.